In this sample, the clone carrying this T cell receptor beta chain turned up once. Profiling relied on immunoSEQ multiplex PCR, and the TCRdb table lists in-frame clones only, not all of them. The data show around 30,000 clones, with 90% to 95% seen just once and 5.4% held by the top ten. V lost 3 bases to trimming and J lost 1 base, with 9 bases between them. The CDR3 is 14 amino acids. Looked up from germline, CDR1 is LNHDA and CDR2 is SQIVND (reference sequence). These data are taken from a study of blood T cell repertoires in COVID-19. Whole-study context: Whether acute or convalescent, the COVID-19 samples came from the United States, Italy and Spain. In each case, the material was cDNA or gDNA derived from T cells, B-cell-depleted T cells, or PBMCs.

The rearrangement joins TRBV19 to TRBJ1-1, with D perhaps matching TRBD1 (6 bases). The sequenced sample was peripheral blood. The origin of this receptor is a human donor in a cohort sampled during active COVID-19. The CDR3 reads CASSMQQGNTEAFF. CDR3 nucleotides: TGTGCCAGTAGTATGCAACAGGGGAACACTGAAGCTTTCTTT.